This TCR beta chain was observed in a study of technical replicates of blood from four donors. Clones were read by immunoSEQ multiplex PCR, and TCRdb kept only the in-frame ones, dropping some. Counted here are 60,000 to 65,000 clones, approximately 92% occurring once; the ten biggest clones make up around 4%. This clone showed up just a few times. The V end lost 6 bases, the J end lost 2 bases, and 7 bases lay between the germline ends. The germline CDR1 and CDR2 sequences are SQVTM and ANQGSEA. CDR3 size: 12 residues. The V gene is TRBV29-1, the J gene TRBJ2-2; no firm D call. Sequenced sample: PBMCs. This receptor was taken from a human donor in good health. Some clones in this sample may be carry-over from other donors' samples. CDR3 nucleotides: TGCAGCGTCGTTTATAACACCGGGGAGCTGTTTTTT. Its translation is CSVVYNTGELFF.